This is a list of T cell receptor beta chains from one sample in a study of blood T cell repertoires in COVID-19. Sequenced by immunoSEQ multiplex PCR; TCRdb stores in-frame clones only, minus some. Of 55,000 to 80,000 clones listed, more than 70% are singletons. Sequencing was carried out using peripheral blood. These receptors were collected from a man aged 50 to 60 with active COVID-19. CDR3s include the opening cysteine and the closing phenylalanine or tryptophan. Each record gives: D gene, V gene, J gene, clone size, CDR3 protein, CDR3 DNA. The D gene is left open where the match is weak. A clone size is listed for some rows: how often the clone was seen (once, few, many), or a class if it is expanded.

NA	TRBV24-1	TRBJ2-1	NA	CATSDPGRGEQFF	TGTGCCACCAGTGATCCAGGACGGGGTGAGCAGTTCTTC
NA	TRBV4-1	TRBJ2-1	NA	CASSQDGRGVINEQFF	TGCGCCAGCAGCCAAGATGGCAGGGGAGTAATCAATGAGCAGTTCTTC
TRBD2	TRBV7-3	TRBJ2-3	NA	CASSLEKVAGWSSTDTQYF	TGTGCCAGCAGCTTAGAAAAAGTAGCGGGATGGTCTAGCACAGATACGCAGTATTTT
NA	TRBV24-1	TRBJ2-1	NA	CATSDSWSSYNEQFF	TGTGCCACCAGTGACTCCTGGAGCTCCTACAATGAGCAGTTCTTC
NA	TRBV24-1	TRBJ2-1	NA	CATTSDTYNEQFF	TGTGCCACCACCTCGGACACTTACAATGAGCAGTTCTTC
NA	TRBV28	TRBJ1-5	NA	CASRRLGGRRNQPQHF	TGTGCCAGCAGACGACTGGGGGGGAGGCGCAATCAGCCCCAGCATTTT
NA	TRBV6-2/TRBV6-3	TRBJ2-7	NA	CASSHRGYEQYF	TGTGCCAGCAGTCATAGAGGCTACGAGCAGTACTTC
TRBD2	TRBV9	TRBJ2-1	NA	CASSVREGAYNEQFF	TGTGCCAGCAGCGTACGGGAGGGGGCCTACAATGAGCAGTTCTTC
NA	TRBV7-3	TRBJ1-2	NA	CASSSTGNYGYTF	TGTGCCAGCAGCTCTACAGGGAACTATGGCTACACCTTC
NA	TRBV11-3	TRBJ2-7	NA	CASSLEGSSDEQYF	TGTGCCAGCAGCTTAGAGGGCAGCTCAGACGAGCAGTACTTC
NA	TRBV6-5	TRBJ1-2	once	CASSSSSPGYTF	TGTGCCAGCAGCTCCTCCTCCCCTGGCTACACCTTC
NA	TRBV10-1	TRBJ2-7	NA	CASSEGREQYF	TGCGCCAGCAGTGAGGGCCGCGAGCAGTACTTC
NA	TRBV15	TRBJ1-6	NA	CATSRGRSFNSPLHF	TGTGCCACCAGCAGAGGTCGCAGTTTTAATTCACCCCTCCACTTT
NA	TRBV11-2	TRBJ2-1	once	CASSFRGWVNEQFF	TGTGCCAGCAGCTTCAGGGGTTGGGTCAATGAGCAGTTCTTC
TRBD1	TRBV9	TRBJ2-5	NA	CASSVSGTGGLKTQYF	TGTGCCAGCAGCGTATCCGGGACAGGGGGATTAAAGACCCAGTACTTC
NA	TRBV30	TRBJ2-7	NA	CAWSAGTDASYEQYF	TGTGCCTGGAGTGCAGGGACTGATGCTTCCTACGAGCAGTACTTC
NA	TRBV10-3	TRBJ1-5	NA	CATALRDSNQPQHF	TGTGCCACCGCTTTGAGAGATAGCAATCAGCCCCAGCATTTT
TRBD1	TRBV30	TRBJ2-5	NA	CASGTDPIPRQETQYF	TGTGCCTCCGGGACAGACCCGATACCAAGACAAGAGACCCAGTACTTC
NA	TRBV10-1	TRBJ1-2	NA	CASSESTDYGYTF	TGCGCCAGCAGTGAGTCAACAGACTATGGCTACACCTTC
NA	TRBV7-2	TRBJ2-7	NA	CASSPGGASSYEQYF	TGTGCCAGCAGCCCCGGTGGGGCTAGCTCCTACGAGCAGTACTTC
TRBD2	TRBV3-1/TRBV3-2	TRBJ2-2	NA	CASSQGAGAAGELFF	TGTGCCAGCAGCCAAGGGGCGGGAGCGGCCGGGGAGCTGTTTTTT
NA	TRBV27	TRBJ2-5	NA	CASSPSAGATETQYF	TGTGCCAGCAGTCCCTCGGCAGGGGCTACAGAGACCCAGTACTTC
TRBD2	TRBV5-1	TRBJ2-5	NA	CASSYLLAGGQETQYF	TGCGCCAGCTCCTACCTACTAGCGGGAGGTCAAGAGACCCAGTACTTC
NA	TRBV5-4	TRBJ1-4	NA	CASSLGPSPSEKLFF	TGTGCCAGCAGCTTGGGCCCAAGCCCGAGCGAAAAACTGTTTTTT
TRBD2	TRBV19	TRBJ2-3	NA	CASSGHTGTTRTLTDTQYF	TGTGCCAGTAGTGGGCACACCGGGACTACACGAACCCTCACAGATACGCAGTATTTT
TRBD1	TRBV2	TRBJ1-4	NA	CASTRAGGLGEKLFF	TGTGCCAGCACCCGGGCAGGGGGCCTTGGTGAAAAACTGTTTTTT
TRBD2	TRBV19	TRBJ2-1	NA	CASSIPGLADEQFF	TGTGCCAGTAGTATTCCGGGACTAGCCGATGAGCAGTTCTTC
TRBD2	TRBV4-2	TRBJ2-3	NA	CASSQEVLAGDTQYF	TGTGCCAGCAGCCAAGAAGTCCTAGCGGGAGATACGCAGTATTTT
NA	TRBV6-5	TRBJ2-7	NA	CASSYSAFGARGEQYF	TGTGCCAGCAGTTACTCGGCATTCGGTGCCAGGGGCGAGCAGTACTTC
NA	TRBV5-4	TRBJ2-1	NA	CASSAGSDYSYNEQFF	TGTGCCAGCAGCGCAGGGTCGGACTATTCCTACAATGAGCAGTTCTTC
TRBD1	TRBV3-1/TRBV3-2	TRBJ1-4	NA	CASSREDPGTGDTTNEKLFF	TGTGCCAGCAGCCGCGAAGACCCGGGGACAGGGGATACAACTAATGAAAAACTGTTTTTT
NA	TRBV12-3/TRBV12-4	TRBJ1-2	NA	CASSPRGGGYTF	TGTGCCAGCAGTCCGAGGGGAGGTGGCTACACCTTC
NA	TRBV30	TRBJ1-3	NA	CAWSPDSVSGNTIYF	TGTGCCTGGAGTCCCGACAGCGTCTCTGGAAACACCATATATTTT
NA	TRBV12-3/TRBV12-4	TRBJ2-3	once	CASNFGDTQYF	TGTGCCAGCAACTTCGGGGATACGCAGTATTTT
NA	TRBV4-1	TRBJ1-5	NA	CASSQEWESNQPQHF	TGCGCCAGCAGCCAAGAATGGGAGAGCAATCAGCCCCAGCATTTT
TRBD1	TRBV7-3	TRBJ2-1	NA	CASSQPGQGNNEQFF	TGTGCCAGCAGTCAGCCGGGACAGGGAAACAATGAGCAGTTCTTC
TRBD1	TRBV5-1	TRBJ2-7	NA	CASSFRTGPEQEQYF	TGCGCCAGCAGCTTTCGGACAGGGCCAGAACAGGAGCAGTACTTC
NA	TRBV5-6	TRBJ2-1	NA	CASTSKMIEQFF	TGTGCCAGCACCAGTAAGATGATTGAGCAGTTCTTC
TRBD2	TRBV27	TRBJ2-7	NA	CASRRGLARDEQYF	TGTGCCAGCAGACGGGGACTAGCGAGGGACGAGCAGTACTTC
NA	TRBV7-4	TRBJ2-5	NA	CASSLLQECSYQETQYF	TGTGCCAGCAGCTTACTACAGGAGTGCTCGTACCAAGAGACCCAGTACTTC
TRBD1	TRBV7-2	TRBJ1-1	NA	CASSLPGGTEAFF	TGTGCCAGCAGCCTACCAGGGGGCACTGAAGCTTTCTTT
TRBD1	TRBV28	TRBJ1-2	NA	CASSSPGQGSYGYTF	TGTGCCAGCAGTTCTCCGGGACAGGGAAGCTATGGCTACACCTTC